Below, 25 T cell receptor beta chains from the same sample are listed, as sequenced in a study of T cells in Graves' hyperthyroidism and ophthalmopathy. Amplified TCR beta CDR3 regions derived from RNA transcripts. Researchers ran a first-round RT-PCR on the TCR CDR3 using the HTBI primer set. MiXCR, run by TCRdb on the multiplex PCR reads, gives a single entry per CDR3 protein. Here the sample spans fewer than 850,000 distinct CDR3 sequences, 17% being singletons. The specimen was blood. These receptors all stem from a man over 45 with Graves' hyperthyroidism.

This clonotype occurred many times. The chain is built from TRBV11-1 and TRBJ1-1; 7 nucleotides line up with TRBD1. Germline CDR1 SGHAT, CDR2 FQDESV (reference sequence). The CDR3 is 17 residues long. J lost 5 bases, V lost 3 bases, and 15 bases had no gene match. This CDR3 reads CASSFSGQLNSRTEAFF. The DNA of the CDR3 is TGTGCCAGCAGCTTCTCGGGACAGCTCAATAGTCGGACTGAAGCTTTCTTT.

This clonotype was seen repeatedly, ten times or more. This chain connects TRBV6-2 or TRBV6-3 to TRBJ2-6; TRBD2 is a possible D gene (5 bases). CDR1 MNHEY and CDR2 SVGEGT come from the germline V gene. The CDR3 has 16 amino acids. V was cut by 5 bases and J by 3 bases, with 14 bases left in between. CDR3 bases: TGTGCCAGCAGTACTATAGCGACCGGTGGGGCCAACGTCCTGACTTTC. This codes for CASSTIATGGANVLTF.

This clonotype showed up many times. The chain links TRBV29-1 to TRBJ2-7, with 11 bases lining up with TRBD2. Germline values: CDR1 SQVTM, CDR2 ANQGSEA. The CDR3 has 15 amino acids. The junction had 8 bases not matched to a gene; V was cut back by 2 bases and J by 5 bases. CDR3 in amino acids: CSVELAGGYRNEQYF. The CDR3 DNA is TGCAGCGTTGAACTAGCGGGAGGTTACAGGAACGAGCAGTACTTC.

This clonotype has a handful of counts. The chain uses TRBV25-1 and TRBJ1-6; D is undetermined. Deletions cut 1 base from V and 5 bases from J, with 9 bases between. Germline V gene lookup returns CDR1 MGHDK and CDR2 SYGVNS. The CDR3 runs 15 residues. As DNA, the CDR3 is TGTGCCAGCAGTGAATTCACCGACCATAATTCACCCCTCCACTTT. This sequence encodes CASSEFTDHNSPLHF.

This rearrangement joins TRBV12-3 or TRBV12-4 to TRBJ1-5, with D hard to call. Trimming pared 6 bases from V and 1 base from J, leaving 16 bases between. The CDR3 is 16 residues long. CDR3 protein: CASRSQRGGSNQPQHF. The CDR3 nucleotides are TGTGCCAGCAGGTCCCAACGGGGAGGAAGCAATCAGCCCCAGCATTTT.

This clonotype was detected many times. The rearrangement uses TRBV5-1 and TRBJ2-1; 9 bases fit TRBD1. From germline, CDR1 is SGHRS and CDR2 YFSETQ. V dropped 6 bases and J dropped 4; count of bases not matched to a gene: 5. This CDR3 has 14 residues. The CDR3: CASKKTGGYNEQFF. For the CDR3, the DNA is TGCGCCAGCAAGAAGACAGGGGGATACAATGAGCAGTTCTTC.

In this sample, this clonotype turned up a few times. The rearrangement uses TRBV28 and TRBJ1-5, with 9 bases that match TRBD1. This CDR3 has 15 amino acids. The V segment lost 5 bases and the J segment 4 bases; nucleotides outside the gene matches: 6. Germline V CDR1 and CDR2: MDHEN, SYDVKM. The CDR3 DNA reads TGTGCCAGCAGTATTTTACAGGGGGCGAATCAGCCCCAGCATTTT. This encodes CASSILQGANQPQHF.

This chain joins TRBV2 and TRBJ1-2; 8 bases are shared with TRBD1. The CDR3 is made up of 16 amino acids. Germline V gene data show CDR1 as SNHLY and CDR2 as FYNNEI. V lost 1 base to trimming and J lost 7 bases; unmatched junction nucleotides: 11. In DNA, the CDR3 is TGTGCCAGCAGTGAAGGGACAGGGAGAACGCGGAGTGGCTACACCTTC. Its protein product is CASSEGTGRTRSGYTF.

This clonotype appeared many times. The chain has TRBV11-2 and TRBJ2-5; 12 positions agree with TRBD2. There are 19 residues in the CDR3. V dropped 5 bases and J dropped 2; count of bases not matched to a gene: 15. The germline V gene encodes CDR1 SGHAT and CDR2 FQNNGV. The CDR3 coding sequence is TGTGCCAGCAGCCTAGGACTAGCGGGGTTCACCCGTCAACAAGAGACCCAGTACTTC. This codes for CASSLGLAGFTRQQETQYF.

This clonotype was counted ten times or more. CDR3 sequence reads: CASSQVGGSNEQFF. The DNA of the CDR3 is TGTGCCAGCAGCCAAGTAGGAGGGAGCAATGAGCAGTTCTTC. The genes are TRBV3-1 and TRBJ2-1; D might be TRBD2 (6 bases). Germline V gene sequence: CDR1 LGHDT, CDR2 YNNKEL (reference sequence). The CDR3 consists of 14 residues. Trimming pared 1 base from V and 6 bases from J, leaving 10 bases between.

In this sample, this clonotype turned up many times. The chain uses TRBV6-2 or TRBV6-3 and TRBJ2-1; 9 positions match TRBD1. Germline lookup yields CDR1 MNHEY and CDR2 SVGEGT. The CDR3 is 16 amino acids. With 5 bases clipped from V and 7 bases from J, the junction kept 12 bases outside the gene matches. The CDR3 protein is CASSPTGTGFMNEQFF. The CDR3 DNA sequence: TGTGCCAGCAGTCCTACCGGGACAGGGTTCATGAATGAGCAGTTCTTC.

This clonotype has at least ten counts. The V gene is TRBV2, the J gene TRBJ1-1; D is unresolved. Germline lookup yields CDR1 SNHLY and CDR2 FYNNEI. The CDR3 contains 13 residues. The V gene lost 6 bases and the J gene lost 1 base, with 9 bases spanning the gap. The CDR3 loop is CASSKRGNTEAFF. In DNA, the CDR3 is TGTGCCAGCAGCAAGAGAGGGAACACTGAAGCTTTCTTT.

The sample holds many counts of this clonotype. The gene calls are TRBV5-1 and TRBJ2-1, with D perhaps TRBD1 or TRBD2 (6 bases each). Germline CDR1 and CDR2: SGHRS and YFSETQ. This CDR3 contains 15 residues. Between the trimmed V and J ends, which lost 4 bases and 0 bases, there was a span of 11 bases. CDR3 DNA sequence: TGCGCCAGCAGCCGAGGGGGGAACTCCTACAATGAGCAGTTCTTC. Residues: CASSRGGNSYNEQFF.

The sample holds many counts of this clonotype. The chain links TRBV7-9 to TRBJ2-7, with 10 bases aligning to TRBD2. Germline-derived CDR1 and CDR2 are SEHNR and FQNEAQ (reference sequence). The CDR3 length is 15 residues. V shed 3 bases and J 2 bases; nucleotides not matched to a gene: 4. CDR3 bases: TGTGCCAGCAGCTTGACTAGCGGGCCTACCTACGAGCAGTACTTC. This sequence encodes CASSLTSGPTYEQYF.

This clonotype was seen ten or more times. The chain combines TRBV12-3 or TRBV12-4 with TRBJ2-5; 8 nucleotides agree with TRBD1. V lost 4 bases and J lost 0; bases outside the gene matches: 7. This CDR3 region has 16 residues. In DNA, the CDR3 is TGTGCCAGCAGTTACGTCCCGGACAGGGACCAAGAGACCCAGTACTTC. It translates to CASSYVPDRDQETQYF.

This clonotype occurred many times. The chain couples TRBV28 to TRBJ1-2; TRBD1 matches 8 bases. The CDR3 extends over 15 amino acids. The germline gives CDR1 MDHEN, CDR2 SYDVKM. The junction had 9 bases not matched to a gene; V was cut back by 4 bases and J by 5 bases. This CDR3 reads CASSSGGFRAYGYTF. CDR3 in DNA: TGTGCCAGCAGTTCAGGGGGCTTTAGAGCGTATGGCTACACCTTC.

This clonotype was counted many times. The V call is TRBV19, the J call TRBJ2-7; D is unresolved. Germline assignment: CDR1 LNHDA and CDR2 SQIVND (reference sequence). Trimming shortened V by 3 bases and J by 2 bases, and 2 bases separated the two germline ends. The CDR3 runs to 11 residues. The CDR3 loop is CASSIAYEQYF. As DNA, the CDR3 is TGTGCCAGTAGTATTGCCTACGAGCAGTACTTC.

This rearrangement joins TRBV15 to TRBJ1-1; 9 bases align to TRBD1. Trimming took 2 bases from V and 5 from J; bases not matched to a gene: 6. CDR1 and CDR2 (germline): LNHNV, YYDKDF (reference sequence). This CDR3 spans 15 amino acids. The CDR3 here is CATSRTGGGITEAFF. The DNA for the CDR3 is TGTGCCACCAGCAGAACAGGGGGCGGAATTACTGAAGCTTTCTTT.

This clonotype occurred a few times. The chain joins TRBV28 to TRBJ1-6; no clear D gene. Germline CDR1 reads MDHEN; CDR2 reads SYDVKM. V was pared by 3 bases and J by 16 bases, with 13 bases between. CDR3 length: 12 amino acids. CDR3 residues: CASSFPLGRLHF. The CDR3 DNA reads TGTGCCAGCAGTTTCCCACTAGGACGACTCCACTTT.

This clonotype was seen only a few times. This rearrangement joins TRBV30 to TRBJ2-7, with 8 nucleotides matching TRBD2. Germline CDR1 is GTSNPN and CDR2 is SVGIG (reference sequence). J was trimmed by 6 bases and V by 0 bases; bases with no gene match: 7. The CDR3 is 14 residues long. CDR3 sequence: CAWSVAAGVTEQYF. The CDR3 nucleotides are TGTGCCTGGAGTGTAGCAGCGGGAGTAACCGAGCAGTACTTC.

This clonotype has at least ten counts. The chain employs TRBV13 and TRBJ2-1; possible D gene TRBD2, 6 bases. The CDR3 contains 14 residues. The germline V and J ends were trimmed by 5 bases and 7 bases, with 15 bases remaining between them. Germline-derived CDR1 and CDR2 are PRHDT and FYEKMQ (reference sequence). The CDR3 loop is CASSQVHGGNEQFF. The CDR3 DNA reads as TGTGCCAGCAGCCAGGTCCATGGAGGGAATGAGCAGTTCTTC. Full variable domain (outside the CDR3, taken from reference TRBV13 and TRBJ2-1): AAGVIQSPRHLIKEKRETATLKCYPIPRHDTVYWYQQGPGQDPQFLISFYEKMQSDKGSIPDRFSAQQFSDYHSELNMSSLELGDSALYFCASSQVHGGNEQFFGPGTRLTVL.

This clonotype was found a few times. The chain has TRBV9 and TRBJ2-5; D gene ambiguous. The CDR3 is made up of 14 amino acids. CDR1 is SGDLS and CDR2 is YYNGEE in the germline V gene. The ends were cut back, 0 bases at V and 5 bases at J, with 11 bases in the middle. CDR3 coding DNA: TGTGCCAGCAGCGTAGGATTCGAAGGGGAGACCCAGTACTTC. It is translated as CASSVGFEGETQYF.

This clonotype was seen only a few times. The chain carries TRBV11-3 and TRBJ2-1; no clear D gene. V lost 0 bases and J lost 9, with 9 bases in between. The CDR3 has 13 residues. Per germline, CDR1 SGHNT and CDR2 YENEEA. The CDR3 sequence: CASSLDRNGEQFF. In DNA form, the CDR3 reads TGTGCCAGCAGCTTAGATCGGAACGGTGAGCAGTTCTTC.

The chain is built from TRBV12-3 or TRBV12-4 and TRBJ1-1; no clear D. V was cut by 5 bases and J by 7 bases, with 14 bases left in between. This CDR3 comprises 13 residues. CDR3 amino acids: CASSIGPVNEAFF. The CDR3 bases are TGTGCCAGCAGTATAGGACCAGTGAATGAAGCTTTCTTT.

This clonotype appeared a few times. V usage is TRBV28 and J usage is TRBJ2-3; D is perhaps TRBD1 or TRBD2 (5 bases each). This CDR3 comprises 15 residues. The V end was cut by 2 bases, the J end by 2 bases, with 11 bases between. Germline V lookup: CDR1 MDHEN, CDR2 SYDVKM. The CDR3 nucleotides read TGTGCCAGCAGTTTACTGGGACCTATCACAGATACGCAGTATTTT. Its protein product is CASSLLGPITDTQYF.